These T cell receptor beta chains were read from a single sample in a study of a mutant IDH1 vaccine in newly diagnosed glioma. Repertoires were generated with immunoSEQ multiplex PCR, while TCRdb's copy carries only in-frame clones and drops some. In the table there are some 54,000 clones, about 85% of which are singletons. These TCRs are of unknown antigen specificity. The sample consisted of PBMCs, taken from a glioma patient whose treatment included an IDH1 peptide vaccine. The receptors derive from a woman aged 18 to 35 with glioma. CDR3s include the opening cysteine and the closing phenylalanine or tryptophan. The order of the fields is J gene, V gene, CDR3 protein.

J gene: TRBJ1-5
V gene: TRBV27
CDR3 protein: CASSQQGGAQDQPQHF

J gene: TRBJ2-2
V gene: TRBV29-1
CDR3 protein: CSVSSRGTGELFF

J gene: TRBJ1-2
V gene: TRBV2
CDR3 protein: CASSVPGTNYGYTF

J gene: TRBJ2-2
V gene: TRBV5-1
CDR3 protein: CASRGLAGESGELFF

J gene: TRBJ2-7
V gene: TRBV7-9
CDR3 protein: CASSFGGSNEQYF

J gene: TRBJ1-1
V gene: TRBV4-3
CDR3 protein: CASSQGGQGKVTEAFF

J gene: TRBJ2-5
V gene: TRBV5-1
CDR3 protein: CASSLVGETQYF

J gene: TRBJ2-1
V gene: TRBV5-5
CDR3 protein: CASSLGRVGHEQFF

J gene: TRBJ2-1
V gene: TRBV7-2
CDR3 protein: CASLGQASYNEQFF

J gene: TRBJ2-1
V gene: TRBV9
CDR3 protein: CASSAGLALKEEQFF

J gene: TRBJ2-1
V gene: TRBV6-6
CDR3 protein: CASSYERTGQFF

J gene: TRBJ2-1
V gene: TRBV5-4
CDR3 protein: CASSRTTRSPNEQFF

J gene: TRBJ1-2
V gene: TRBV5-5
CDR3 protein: CASSLTQTGKGYTF

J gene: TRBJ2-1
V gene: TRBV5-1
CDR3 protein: CASSLGGTSGNNEQFF

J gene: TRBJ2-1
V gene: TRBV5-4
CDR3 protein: CASSQGTTEQFF

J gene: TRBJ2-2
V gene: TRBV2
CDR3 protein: CASSEKRELFF

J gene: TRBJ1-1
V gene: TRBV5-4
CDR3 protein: CASSALQGDTEAFF

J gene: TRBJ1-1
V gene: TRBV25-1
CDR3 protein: CASSGGQEIGEAFF

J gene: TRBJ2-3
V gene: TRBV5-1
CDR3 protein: CASSLGAGGVGTDTQYF

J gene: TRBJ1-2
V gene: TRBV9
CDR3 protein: CASSVGGPGHYGYTF

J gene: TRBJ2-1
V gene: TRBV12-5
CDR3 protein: CASGTGNWNEQFF

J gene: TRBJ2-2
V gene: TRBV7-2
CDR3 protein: CASSRGGVPGELFF

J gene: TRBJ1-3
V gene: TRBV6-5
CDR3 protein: CVPQARGAGGNTIYF

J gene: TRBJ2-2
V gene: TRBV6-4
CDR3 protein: CASSDSKDRGGGTGELFF

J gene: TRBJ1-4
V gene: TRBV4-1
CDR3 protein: CASSQAPGTNEKLFF

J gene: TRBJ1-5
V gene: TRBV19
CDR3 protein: CASRSVPGPIDQPQHF

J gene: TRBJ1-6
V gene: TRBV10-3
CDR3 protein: CAISESMSGQGALNSPLHF

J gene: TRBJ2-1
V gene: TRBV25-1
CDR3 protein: CAITGAGTYNEQFF

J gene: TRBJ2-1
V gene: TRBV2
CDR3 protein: CASWDIPLINEQFF

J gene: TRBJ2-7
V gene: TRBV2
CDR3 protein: CASSEALSSSHEQYF

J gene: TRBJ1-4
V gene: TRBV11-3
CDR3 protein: CASSSRARSSEKLFF

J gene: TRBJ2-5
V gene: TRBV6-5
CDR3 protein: CAARLAGGGETQYF

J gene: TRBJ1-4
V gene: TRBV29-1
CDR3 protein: CSAGSTNEKLFF

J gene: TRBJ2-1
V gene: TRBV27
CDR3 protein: CASSLNWRAYNEQFF

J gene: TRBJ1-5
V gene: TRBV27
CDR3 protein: CASSPSLGNQPQHF

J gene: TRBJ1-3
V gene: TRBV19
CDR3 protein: CASSISTYSGNTIYF

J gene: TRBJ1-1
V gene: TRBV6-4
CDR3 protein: CASSGNLLDRDPEAFF

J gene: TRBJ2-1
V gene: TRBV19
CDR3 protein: CASSADRSSYNEQFF

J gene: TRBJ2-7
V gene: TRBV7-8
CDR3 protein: CASSLTLGQGDYEQYF

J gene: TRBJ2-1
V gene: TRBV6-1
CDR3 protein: CASSEAPAFEEQFF

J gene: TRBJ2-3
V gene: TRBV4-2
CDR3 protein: CASSQEASGGLRWADTQYF

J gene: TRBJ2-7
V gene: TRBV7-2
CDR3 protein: CASSRLAFSYEQYF

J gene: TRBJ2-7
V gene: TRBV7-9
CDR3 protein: CASSLLIGWGGEQYF

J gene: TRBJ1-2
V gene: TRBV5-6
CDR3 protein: CASSLEQGVLYGYTF

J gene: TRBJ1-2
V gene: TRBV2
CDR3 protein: CASSESGAYGYTF

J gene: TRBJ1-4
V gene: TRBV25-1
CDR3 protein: CASSEQGRSNEKLFF

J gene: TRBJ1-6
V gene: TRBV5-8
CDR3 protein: CASSLEGGKNSPLHF

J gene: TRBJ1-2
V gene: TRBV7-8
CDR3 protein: CASSLAIGGANYGYTF

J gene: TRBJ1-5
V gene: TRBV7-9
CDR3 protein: CASSLGGGSSNQPQHF

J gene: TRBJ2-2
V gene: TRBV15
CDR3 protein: CATTKDRASNTGELFF